Below, 31 T cell receptor beta chains from the same sample are listed, as sequenced in a study of blood T cells in healthy people across ages. Using a J-beta primer mix together with a sample-barcoded 5' primer, a second PCR was run for about 6 to 12 cycles. TCRdb reprocessed the 5' RACE reads via MiXCR and lists one record per CDR3 protein. The table lists hundreds of thousands of distinct CDR3 sequences, under 45% of them singletons. The sample taken for sequencing was blood. All receptors come from a man between 60 and 75 years old in good health.

The chain recombines TRBV14 with TRBJ2-1; 9 bases align to TRBD1. This CDR3 has 15 amino acids. V trimming: 4 bases; J trimming: 6 bases; junction bases outside the gene matches: 7. CDR1 is SGHDN, CDR2 FVKESK, per germline. CDR3 amino acids: CASSLRTGDVNEQFF. In DNA, the CDR3 is TGTGCCAGCAGCCTCAGGACAGGGGATGTCAATGAGCAGTTCTTC.

This clonotype turned up a few times. This clone may be a read error of a much larger clone one base away. This chain uses TRBV4-1 with TRBJ2-5, with D perhaps assigned TRBD1 or TRBD2 (7 bases each). V lost 3 bases and J 11 bases, leaving 19 bases between the germline ends. The CDR3 loop spans 14 amino acids. Germline CDR1 MGHRA, CDR2 YSYEKL. The CDR3 spells CASSHRDRDYEQYF. Here the CDR3 DNA reads TGCGCCAGCAGCCACAGAGACAGGGACTATGAGCAGTACTTC.

This clonotype was detected a few times. In DNA, the CDR3 is TGTGCCAGCAGCGTAAGGGTGAGCTCCTACAATGAGCAGTTCTTC. The encoded protein is CASSVRVSSYNEQFF. The chain joins TRBV9 to TRBJ2-1; no clear D gene. CDR1 is SGDLS, CDR2 YYNGEE, per germline. The CDR3 runs to 15 residues. Between the trimmed V and J ends, which lost 1 base and 0 bases, there was a span of 8 bases.

The chain recombines TRBV27 with TRBJ1-2, with a possible D match to TRBD1 (6 bases). The CDR3 consists of 13 residues. V was shortened by 3 bases and J by 7 bases, with 12 bases between the two germline ends. Looked up from germline, CDR1 is MNHEY and CDR2 is SMNVEV (reference sequence). The CDR3 bases are TGTGCCAGCAGTTTGACAGGAGTCACTGGCTACACCTTC. Translation gives CASSLTGVTGYTF.

CDR3 coding DNA: TGTGCCAGCAGCCAAACTAGCGGGCCCACAGATACGCAGTATTTT. This gives the protein CASSQTSGPTDTQYF. The gene calls are TRBV3-1 and TRBJ2-3; 9 bases map to TRBD2. The germline V gene has CDR1 LGHDT and CDR2 YNNKEL (reference sequence). The CDR3 consists of 15 residues. With V trimmed by 2 bases and J by 2 bases, 2 bases remained unmatched.

This chain uses TRBV11-2 with TRBJ2-1, with 9 bases identical to TRBD2. Looked up from germline, CDR1 is SGHAT and CDR2 is FQNNGV. Trimming at V came to 0 bases and at J to 7 bases, leaving 7 bases not matched to a gene. The CDR3 length is 16 residues. Here the CDR3 reads CASSLDLSLAGNEQFF. The CDR3 coding sequence is TGTGCCAGCAGCTTAGATCTATCGCTAGCGGGAAATGAGCAGTTCTTC. The whole variable domain, remainder taken from reference TRBV11-2 and TRBJ2-1, is EAGVAQSPRYKIIEKRQSVAFWCNPISGHATLYWYQQILGQGPKLLIQFQNNGVVDDSQLPKDRFSAERLKGVDSTLKIQPAKLEDSAVYLCASSLDLSLAGNEQFFGPGTRLTVL.

This clonotype came up a few times. The chain has TRBV4-3 and TRBJ1-2, with D unclear. Trimming pared 2 bases from V and 4 bases from J, leaving 17 bases between. The CDR3 contains 16 residues. Germline assignment: CDR1 LGHNA and CDR2 YSLEER. The CDR3 region is CASSQMRTGVGYGYTF. CDR3 DNA sequence: TGCGCCAGCAGCCAAATGAGGACGGGAGTGGGCTATGGCTACACCTTC.

There are a few counts of this clonotype. The J gene is TRBJ2-5, the V gene TRBV6-2 or TRBV6-3; D not resolved. V dropped 2 bases and J dropped 5 bases, with 15 bases sitting between them. Germline assignment: CDR1 MNHEY and CDR2 SVGEGT. The CDR3 is 15 residues long. The CDR3 sequence is CASSYVGSKRETQYF. The CDR3 region has the DNA TGTGCCAGCAGTTACGTCGGCTCCAAAAGGGAGACCCAGTACTTC.

The chain carries TRBV4-3 and TRBJ2-1; D gene uncertain. V shed 0 bases and J shed 4 bases, with 13 bases lying between them. From germline, CDR1 is LGHNA and CDR2 YSLEER. The CDR3 is 16 amino acids. Here the CDR3 DNA reads TGCGCCAGCAGCCAAGACCGGTCCCTAGAATACAATGAGCAGTTCTTC. It is translated as CASSQDRSLEYNEQFF.

Only a few counts were recorded for this clonotype. The gene calls are TRBV12-3 or TRBV12-4 and TRBJ2-3, with D tentatively TRBD1 or TRBD2 (5 bases each). The CDR3 spans 13 residues. Trimming shortened V by 6 bases and J by 2 bases, and 9 bases separated the two germline ends. CDR3 protein: CASRRGATDTQYF. The DNA for the CDR3 is TGTGCCAGCAGACGAGGGGCCACAGATACGCAGTATTTT.

This clonotype was detected a few times. The chain carries TRBV6-2 or TRBV6-3 and TRBJ1-1; D unresolved. CDR3 length: 16 amino acids. Trimming took off 0 bases at V and 3 bases at J, with 14 bases between the two ends. The germline gives CDR1 MNHEY, CDR2 SVGEGT. CDR3 nucleotides: TGTGCCAGCAGTTACTCGTACCGGTTTGATGACACTGAAGCTTTCTTT. It is translated as CASSYSYRFDDTEAFF.

This rearrangement joins TRBV11-2 to TRBJ2-7, with TRBD1 matching 7 bases. In germline, CDR1 is SGHAT, CDR2 FQNNGV. V trimming: 5 bases; J trimming: 7 bases; junction bases outside the gene matches: 11. This CDR3 has 14 amino acids. The CDR3 DNA reads as TGTGCCAGCAGCCAGGGGACAGCCTACAATGAGCAGTACTTC. It encodes CASSQGTAYNEQYF. Supplemented by reference TRBV11-2 and TRBJ2-7, the full variable domain reads EAGVAQSPRYKIIEKRQSVAFWCNPISGHATLYWYQQILGQGPKLLIQFQNNGVVDDSQLPKDRFSAERLKGVDSTLKIQPAKLEDSAVYLCASSQGTAYNEQYFGPGTRLTVT.

Comment on this clonotype: Given a much more abundant clone one base away, this may be a read error. The rearrangement joins TRBV29-1 to TRBJ1-2, with D unclear. Trimming cost V 2 bases and J 6 bases, with 7 bases left between them. The length of the CDR3 is 11 residues. Germline assignment: CDR1 SQVTM and CDR2 ANQGSEA. CDR3 in amino acids: CSVESRDGYTF. The CDR3 DNA reads TGCAGCGTTGAATCGCGGGATGGCTACACCTTC.

This clonotype was detected many times. This chain joins TRBV5-1 and TRBJ2-5; 12 positions agree with TRBD2. J lost 4 bases, V lost 0 bases, and 10 bases had no gene match. Germline CDR1 and CDR2: SGHRS and YFSETQ. The length of the CDR3 is 18 residues. The CDR3 nucleotides are TGCGCCAGCAGCTTGGGGCGAAGACTAGCGGGAGAGGGAGAGACCCAGTACTTC. Translation gives CASSLGRRLAGEGETQYF. Full variable domain (outside the CDR3, taken from reference TRBV5-1 and TRBJ2-5): KAGVTQTPRYLIKTRGQQVTLSCSPISGHRSVSWYQQTPGQGLQFLFEYFSETQRNKGNFPGRFSGRQFSNSRSEMNVSTLELGDSALYLCASSLGRRLAGEGETQYFGPGTRLLVL.

This chain joins TRBV30 and TRBJ2-1; D gene uncertain. The J call may be faulty, since TRBJ2-7 better matches the DNA end. The length of the CDR3 is 13 residues. Germline V gene data show CDR1 as GTSNPN and CDR2 as SVGIG (reference sequence). The CDR3 protein is CAWSKSSYNEQYF. The CDR3 DNA reads as TGTGCCTGGAGTAAAAGCTCCTACAATGAGCAGTACTTC.

This sequence joins TRBV18 and TRBJ2-1; 8 bases are shared with TRBD2. V lost 7 bases to trimming and J lost 0 bases; unmatched junction nucleotides: 8. The germline V gene has CDR1 KGHSH and CDR2 LQKENI. This CDR3 is built from 16 residues. The CDR3 region is CASLESGGSSYNEQFF. CDR3 coding DNA: TGTGCCAGCTTGGAAAGCGGGGGTAGCTCCTACAATGAGCAGTTCTTC.

This clonotype turned up a few times. The chain combines TRBV14 with TRBJ2-2, with 12 nucleotides matching TRBD2. J lost 3 bases, V lost 4 bases, and 6 bases had no gene match. CDR3 size: 17 residues. Germline-derived CDR1 and CDR2 are SGHDN and FVKESK. The CDR3 nucleotides read TGTGCCAGCAGCCCGACTAGCGGGGGCTTTTACACCGGGGAGCTGTTTTTT. Amino acids: CASSPTSGGFYTGELFF.

V and J are TRBV12-3 or TRBV12-4 and TRBJ1-5; 7 bases are shared with TRBD1. CDR3 length: 15 residues. V shed 7 bases, J shed 0 bases, and the junction held 6 bases outside the gene matches. The CDR3 bases are TGTGCCAGCAAAAAACAGGGGACTAGCAATCAGCCCCAGCATTTT. Its translation is CASKKQGTSNQPQHF.

This clonotype was detected only a few times. This CDR3 reads CASSRRWDQETQYF. DNA of the CDR3: TGTGCCAGCAGCAGGAGGTGGGATCAAGAGACCCAGTACTTC. The chain links TRBV9 to TRBJ2-5; maybe TRBD2 (5 bases). V shed 4 bases and J shed 2 bases, with 12 bases lying between them. Germline CDR1 reads SGDLS; CDR2 reads YYNGEE. The CDR3 has 14 residues.

Comments on this clonotype: Possible read error: a much larger clone is one base away. The chain couples TRBV7-8 to TRBJ2-1; the D is unclear. V lost 1 base, J lost 7 bases, and 5 bases lay in between. From germline, CDR1 is SGHVS and CDR2 FQNEAQ. This CDR3 is built from 12 residues. CDR3 protein: CASSLGQNEQFF. CDR3 DNA: TGTGCCAGCAGCTTAGGGCAGAATGAGCAGTTCTTC. Variable domain in full (rest from reference TRBV7-8 and TRBJ2-1): GAGVSQSPRYKVAKRGQDVALRCDPISGHVSLFWYQQALGQGPEFLTYFQNEAQLDKSGLPSDRFFAERPEGSVSTLKIQRTQQEDSAVYLCASSLGQNEQFFGPGTRLTVL.

The chain employs TRBV20-1 and TRBJ1-2; D not resolved. Germline V gene sequence: CDR1 DFQATT, CDR2 SNEGSKA (reference sequence). This CDR3 has 12 residues. V was shortened by 5 bases and J by 3 bases, with 10 bases between the two germline ends. CDR3 region: CSAQTVDYGYTF. The CDR3, as DNA: TGCAGTGCTCAAACAGTTGACTATGGCTACACCTTC.

The CDR3 DNA reads as TGTGCCAGCAGTTTGGCACGGCAGGGTCGTTACGAGCAGTACTTC. It encodes CASSLARQGRYEQYF. The chain employs TRBV28 and TRBJ2-7; TRBD1 might be the D (5 bases). Germline V gene data show CDR1 as MDHEN and CDR2 as SYDVKM. The length of the CDR3 is 15 residues. Trimming pared 3 bases from V and 4 bases from J, leaving 16 bases between. The full variable domain, in which reference TRBV28 and TRBJ2-7 provide the parts outside the CDR3, is DVKVTQSSRYLVKRTGEKVFLECVQDMDHENMFWYRQDPGLGLRLIYFSYDVKMKEKGDIPEGYSVSREKKERFSLILESASTNQTSMYLCASSLARQGRYEQYFGPGTRLTVT.

On this clonotype: One end of the junction does not line up with germline, which may come from a read error. The rearrangement joins TRBV7-7 to TRBJ2-1; D might be TRBD2 (5 bases). Germline V gives CDR1 SSHAT, CDR2 FNYEAQ (reference sequence). The CDR3 runs 15 residues. The CDR3 bases are TGTGCTAGCAGCTTAGGTGGAGGAACACAAGAGACCCAGTTCTTC. Amino acid sequence: CASSLGGGTQETQFF.

This clonotype was observed at least ten times. The rearrangement links TRBV5-1 to TRBJ2-5, with D perhaps being TRBD1 or TRBD2 (5 bases each). The DNA end is a closer match to TRBJ2-7, so the J assignment may be wrong. The CDR3 spans 14 residues. Per germline, CDR1 SGHRS and CDR2 YFSETQ. DNA for the CDR3: TGCGCCAGCAGCTTAGGGACGGGGATGGGCGAGCAGTACTTC. This sequence encodes CASSLGTGMGEQYF.

The chain carries TRBV6-5 and TRBJ1-4; no clear D. Trimming pared 10 bases from V and 5 bases from J, leaving 20 bases between. Per germline, CDR1 MNHEY and CDR2 SVGAGI. CDR3 length: 15 residues. DNA for the CDR3: TGTGCCACCGGTAGTGGAACGGACCGGAATGAAAAACTGTTTTTT. Its translation is CATGSGTDRNEKLFF.

For this clonotype: A much more abundant neighbour one base away suggests this may be a read error. The chain couples TRBV20-1 to TRBJ1-2; weak D call: TRBD1 (5 bases). This CDR3 has 13 residues. V lost 5 bases, J lost 6 bases, and 16 bases lay in between. Germline V lookup: CDR1 DFQATT, CDR2 SNEGSKA (reference sequence). The CDR3 region is CSAVERGLDGYTF. In DNA, the CDR3 is TGCAGTGCTGTCGAGCGGGGACTCGATGGCTACACCTTC.

This rearrangement joins TRBV20-1 to TRBJ2-5; tentative D call: TRBD2 (5 bases). This CDR3 is built from 12 residues. V lost 5 bases, J lost 11 bases, and 18 bases lay in between. CDR1 and CDR2 from the germline V gene are DFQATT and SNEGSKA (reference sequence). DNA of the CDR3: TGCAGTGCTTCATTAGGGAGCAATGAGCAGTACTTC. This codes for CSASLGSNEQYF.

This clonotype occurred a few times. The rearrangement joins TRBV15 to TRBJ2-1; TRBD2 aligns across 9 bases. J lost 7 bases, V lost 0 bases, and 4 bases had no gene match. The CDR3 is 15 amino acids. Germline V gives CDR1 LNHNV, CDR2 YYDKDF (reference sequence). CDR3 loop: CATSRERGGANEQFF. The CDR3 region has the DNA TGTGCCACCAGCAGAGAGCGCGGGGGGGCGAATGAGCAGTTCTTC.

In DNA form, the CDR3 reads TGTGCCAGCAGTTTTGCCCAAGCAGGGGTAGAGACCCAGTACTTC. Translation gives CASSFAQAGVETQYF. V usage is TRBV28 and J usage is TRBJ2-5; a possible D gene is TRBD1 (6 bases). Germline loops: CDR1 MDHEN, CDR2 SYDVKM. V was trimmed by 3 bases and J by 4 bases, leaving 15 bases between them. The CDR3 has 15 amino acids.

This chain joins TRBV20-1 and TRBJ2-3; TRBD2 is a possible D gene (5 bases). The CDR3 length is 16 residues. Germline assignment: CDR1 DFQATT and CDR2 SNEGSKA (reference sequence). V lost 4 bases and J lost 4, with 21 bases in between. DNA of the CDR3: TGCAGTGCTACCGGGCAGGAAGTAAATAGCGCAGATACGCAGTATTTT. It translates to CSATGQEVNSADTQYF.

This clonotype has ten or more counts. This chain connects TRBV6-2 or TRBV6-3 to TRBJ2-7; the match to TRBD1 covers 9 bases. The CDR3 spans 14 residues. V gave up 0 bases and J gave up 3 bases; unmatched junction bases: 0. Germline CDR1 is MNHEY and CDR2 is SVGEGT. The CDR3 loop is CASSYSTGGYEQYF. In DNA form, the CDR3 reads TGTGCCAGCAGTTACTCGACAGGGGGCTACGAGCAGTACTTC.